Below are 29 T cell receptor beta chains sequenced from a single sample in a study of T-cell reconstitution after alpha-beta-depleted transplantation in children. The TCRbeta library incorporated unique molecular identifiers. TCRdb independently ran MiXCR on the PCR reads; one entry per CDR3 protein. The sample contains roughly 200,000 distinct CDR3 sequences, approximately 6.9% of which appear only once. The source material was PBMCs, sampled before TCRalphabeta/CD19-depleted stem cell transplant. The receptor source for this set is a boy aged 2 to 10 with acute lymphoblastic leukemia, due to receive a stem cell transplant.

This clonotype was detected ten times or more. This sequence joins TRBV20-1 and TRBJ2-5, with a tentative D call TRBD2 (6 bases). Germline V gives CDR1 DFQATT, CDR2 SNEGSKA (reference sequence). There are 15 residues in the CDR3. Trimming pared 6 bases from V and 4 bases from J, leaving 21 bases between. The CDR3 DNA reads TGCAGTGCCAAAGATGGCGAGCGGGTAGGAGAGACCCAGTACTTC. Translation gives CSAKDGERVGETQYF.

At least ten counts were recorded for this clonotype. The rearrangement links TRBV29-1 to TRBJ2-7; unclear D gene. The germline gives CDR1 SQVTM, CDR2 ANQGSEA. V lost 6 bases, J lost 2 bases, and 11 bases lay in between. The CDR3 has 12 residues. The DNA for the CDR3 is TGCAGCGTCGGTTCCGATGCCTACGAGCAGTACTTC. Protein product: CSVGSDAYEQYF.

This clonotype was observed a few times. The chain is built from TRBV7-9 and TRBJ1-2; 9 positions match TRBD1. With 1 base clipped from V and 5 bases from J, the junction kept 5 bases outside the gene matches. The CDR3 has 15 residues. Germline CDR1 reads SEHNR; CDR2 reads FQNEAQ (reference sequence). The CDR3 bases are TGTGCCAGCAGCTTAGGGTCGGGACAGGGATATGGCTACACCTTC. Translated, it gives CASSLGSGQGYGYTF.

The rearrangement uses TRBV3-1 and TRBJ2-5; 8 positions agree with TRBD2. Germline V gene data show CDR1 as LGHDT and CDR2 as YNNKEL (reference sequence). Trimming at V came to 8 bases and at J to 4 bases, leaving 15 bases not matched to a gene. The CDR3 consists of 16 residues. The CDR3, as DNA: TGTGCCAGCTGCTGTGTGTCCAGCGGGGGAATAGAGACCCAGTACTTC. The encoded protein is CASCCVSSGGIETQYF.

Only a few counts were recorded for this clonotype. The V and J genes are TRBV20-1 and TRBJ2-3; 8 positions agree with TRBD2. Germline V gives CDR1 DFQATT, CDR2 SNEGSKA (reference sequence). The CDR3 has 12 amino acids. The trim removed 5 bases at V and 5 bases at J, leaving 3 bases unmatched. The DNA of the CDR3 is TGCAGTGCTCACCGGGGGGGAGATACGCAGTATTTT. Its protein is CSAHRGGDTQYF.

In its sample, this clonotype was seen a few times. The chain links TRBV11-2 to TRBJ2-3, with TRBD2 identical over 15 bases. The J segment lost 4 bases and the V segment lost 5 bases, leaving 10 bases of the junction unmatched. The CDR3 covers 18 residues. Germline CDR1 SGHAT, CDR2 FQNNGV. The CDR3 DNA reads TGTGCCAGCAGCCAGAGGACTAGCGGGAGGGCCGTCGCAGATACGCAGTATTTT. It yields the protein CASSQRTSGRAVADTQYF.

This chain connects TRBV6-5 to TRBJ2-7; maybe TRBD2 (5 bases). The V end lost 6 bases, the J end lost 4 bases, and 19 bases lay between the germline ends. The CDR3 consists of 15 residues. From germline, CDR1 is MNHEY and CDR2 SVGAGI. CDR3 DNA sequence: TGTGCCAGCAGCCATCTCGAGGCGGGTTTGTACGAGCAGTACTTC. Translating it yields CASSHLEAGLYEQYF.

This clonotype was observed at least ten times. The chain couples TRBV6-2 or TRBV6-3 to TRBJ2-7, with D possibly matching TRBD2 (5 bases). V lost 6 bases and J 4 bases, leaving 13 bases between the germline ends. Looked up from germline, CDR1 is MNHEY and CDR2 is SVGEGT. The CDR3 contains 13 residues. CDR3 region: CASRLRGVYEQYF. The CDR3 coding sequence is TGTGCCAGCAGACTCCGGGGAGTGTACGAGCAGTACTTC.

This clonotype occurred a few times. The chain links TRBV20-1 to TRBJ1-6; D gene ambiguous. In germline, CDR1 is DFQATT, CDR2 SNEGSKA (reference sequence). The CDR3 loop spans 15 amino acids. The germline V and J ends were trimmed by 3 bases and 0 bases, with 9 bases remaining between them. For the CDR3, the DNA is TGCAGTGCTAGCTCGCCCAGCTCCTATAATTCACCCCTCCACTTT. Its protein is CSASSPSSYNSPLHF.

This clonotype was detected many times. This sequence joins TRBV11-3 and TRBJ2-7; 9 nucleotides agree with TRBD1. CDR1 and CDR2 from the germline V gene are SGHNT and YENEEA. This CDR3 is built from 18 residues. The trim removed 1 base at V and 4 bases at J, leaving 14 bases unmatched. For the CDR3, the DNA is TGTGCCAGCAGCTTAGGCGACGGGGGGACAGGGATTCAGTACGAGCAGTACTTC. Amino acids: CASSLGDGGTGIQYEQYF.

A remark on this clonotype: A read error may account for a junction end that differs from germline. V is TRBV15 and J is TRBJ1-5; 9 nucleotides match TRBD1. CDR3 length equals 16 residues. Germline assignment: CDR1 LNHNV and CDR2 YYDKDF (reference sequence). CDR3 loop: CATSRGDRVGNPPQHF. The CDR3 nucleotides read TGTGCCACTAGCAGAGGGGACAGGGTTGGGAACCCGCCCCAGCATTTT.

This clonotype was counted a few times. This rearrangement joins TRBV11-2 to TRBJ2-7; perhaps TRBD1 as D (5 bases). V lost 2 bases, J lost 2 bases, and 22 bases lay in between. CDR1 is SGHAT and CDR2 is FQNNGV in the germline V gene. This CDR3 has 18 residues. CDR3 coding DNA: TGTGCCAGCAGCTTATACCCCGTGTTGAAGGGGCCCACCTACGAGCAGTACTTC. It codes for CASSLYPVLKGPTYEQYF.

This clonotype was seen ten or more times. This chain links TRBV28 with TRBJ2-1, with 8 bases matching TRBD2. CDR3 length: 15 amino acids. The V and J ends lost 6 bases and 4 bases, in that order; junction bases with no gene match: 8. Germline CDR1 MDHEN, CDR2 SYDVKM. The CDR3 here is CASSATSGLYNEQFF. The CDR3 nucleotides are TGTGCCAGCAGCGCCACTAGCGGCCTTTACAATGAGCAGTTCTTC.

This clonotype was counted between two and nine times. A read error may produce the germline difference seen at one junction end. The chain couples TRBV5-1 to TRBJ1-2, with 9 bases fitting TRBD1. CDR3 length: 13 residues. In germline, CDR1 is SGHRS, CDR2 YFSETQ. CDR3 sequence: CASQQGAGTGHTF. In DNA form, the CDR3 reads TGCGCCAGCCAACAGGGGGCAGGGACTGGCCACACCTTC.

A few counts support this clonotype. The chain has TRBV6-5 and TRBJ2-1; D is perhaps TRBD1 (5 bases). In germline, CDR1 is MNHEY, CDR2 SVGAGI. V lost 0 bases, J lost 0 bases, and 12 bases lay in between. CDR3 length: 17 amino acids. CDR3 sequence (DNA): TGTGCCAGCAGTTACTCCGAGAGACAGAGCTCCTACAATGAGCAGTTCTTC. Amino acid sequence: CASSYSERQSSYNEQFF.

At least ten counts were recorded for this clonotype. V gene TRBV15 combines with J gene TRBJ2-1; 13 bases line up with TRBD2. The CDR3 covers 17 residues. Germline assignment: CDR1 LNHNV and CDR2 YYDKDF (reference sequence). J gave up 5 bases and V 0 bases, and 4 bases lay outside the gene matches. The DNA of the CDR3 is TGTGCCACCAGCAGAGATCTTACTAGCGGGAGGGACAATGAGCAGTTCTTC. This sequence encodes CATSRDLTSGRDNEQFF.

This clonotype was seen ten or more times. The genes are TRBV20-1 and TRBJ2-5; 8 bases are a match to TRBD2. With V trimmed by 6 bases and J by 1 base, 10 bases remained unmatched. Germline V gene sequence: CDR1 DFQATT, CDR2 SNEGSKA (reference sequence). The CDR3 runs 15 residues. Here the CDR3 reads CSAPPASGSQETQYF. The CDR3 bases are TGCAGTGCCCCCCCGGCTAGCGGGTCCCAAGAGACCCAGTACTTC.

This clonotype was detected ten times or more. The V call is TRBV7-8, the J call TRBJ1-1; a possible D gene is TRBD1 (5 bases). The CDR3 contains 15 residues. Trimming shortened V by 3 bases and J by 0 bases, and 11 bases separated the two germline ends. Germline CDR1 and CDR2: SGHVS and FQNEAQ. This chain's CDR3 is CASSFSRTMNTEAFF. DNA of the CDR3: TGTGCCAGCAGCTTCTCCCGGACAATGAACACTGAAGCTTTCTTT.

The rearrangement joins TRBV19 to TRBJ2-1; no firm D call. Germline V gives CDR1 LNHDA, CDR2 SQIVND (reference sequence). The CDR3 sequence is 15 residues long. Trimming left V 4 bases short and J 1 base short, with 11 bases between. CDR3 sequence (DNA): TGTGCCAGTAGTAGGAGACAACAGTCCTACAATGAGCAGTTCTTC. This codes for CASSRRQQSYNEQFF.

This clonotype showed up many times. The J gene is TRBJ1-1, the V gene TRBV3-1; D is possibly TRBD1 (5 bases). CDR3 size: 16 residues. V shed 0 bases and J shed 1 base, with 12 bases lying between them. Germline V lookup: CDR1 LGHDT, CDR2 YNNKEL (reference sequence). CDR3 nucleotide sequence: TGTGCCAGCAGCCAAGATGCCCGGACATGGAACACTGAAGCTTTCTTT. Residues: CASSQDARTWNTEAFF.

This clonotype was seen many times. DNA of the CDR3: TGCGCCAGCAGCCCCGGGAGGGCCCCCTTTCCCGATGAGCAGTTCTTC. Protein product: CASSPGRAPFPDEQFF. V usage is TRBV5-1 and J usage is TRBJ2-1; the match to TRBD2 covers 8 bases. Germline V CDR1 and CDR2: SGHRS, YFSETQ. J gave up 8 bases and V 4 bases, and 14 bases lay outside the gene matches. The CDR3 is made up of 16 amino acids.

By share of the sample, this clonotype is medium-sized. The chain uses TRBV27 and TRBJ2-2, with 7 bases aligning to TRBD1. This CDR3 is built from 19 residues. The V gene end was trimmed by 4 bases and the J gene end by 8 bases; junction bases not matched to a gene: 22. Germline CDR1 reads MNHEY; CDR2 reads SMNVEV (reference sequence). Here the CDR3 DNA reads TGTGCCAGCAGTTCCTTCACAGGGGCTGGGGTGAAGGATGAAGGGGAGCTGTTTTTT. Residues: CASSSFTGAGVKDEGELFF.

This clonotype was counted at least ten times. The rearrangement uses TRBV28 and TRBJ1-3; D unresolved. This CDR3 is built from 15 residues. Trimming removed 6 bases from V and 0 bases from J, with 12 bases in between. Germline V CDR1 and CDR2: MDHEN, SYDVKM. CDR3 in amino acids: CASSPPGVSGNTIYF. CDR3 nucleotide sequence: TGTGCCAGCAGCCCCCCGGGCGTCTCTGGAAACACCATATATTTT.

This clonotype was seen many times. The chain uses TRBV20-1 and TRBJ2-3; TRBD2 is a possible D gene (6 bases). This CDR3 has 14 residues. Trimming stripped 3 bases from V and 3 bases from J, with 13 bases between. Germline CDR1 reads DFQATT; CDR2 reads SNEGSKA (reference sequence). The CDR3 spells CSASPSGGTDTQYF. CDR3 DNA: TGCAGTGCTAGCCCCTCCGGGGGTACAGATACGCAGTATTTT.

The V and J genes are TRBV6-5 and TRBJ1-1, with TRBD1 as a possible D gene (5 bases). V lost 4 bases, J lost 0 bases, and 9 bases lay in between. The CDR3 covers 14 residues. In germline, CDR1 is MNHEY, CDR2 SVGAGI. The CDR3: CASSSTDLNTEAFF. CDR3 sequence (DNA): TGTGCCAGCAGTTCGACAGACCTGAACACTGAAGCTTTCTTT.

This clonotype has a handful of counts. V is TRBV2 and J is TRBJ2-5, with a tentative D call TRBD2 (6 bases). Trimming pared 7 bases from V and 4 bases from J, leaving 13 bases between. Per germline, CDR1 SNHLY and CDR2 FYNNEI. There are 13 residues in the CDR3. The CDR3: CASIGGIRETQYF. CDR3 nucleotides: TGTGCCAGCATCGGCGGGATCCGAGAGACCCAGTACTTC. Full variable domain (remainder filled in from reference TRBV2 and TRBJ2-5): EPEVTQTPSHQVTQMGQEVILRCVPISNHLYFYWYRQILGQKVEFLVSFYNNEISEKSEIFDDQFSVERPDGSNFTLKIRSTKLEDSAMYFCASIGGIRETQYFGPGTRLLVL.

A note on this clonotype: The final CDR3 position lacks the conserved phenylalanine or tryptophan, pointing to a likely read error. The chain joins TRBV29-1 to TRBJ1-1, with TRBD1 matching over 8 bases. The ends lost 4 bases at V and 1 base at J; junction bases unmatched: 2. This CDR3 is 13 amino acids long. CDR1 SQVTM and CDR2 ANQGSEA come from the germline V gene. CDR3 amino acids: CSVGGQENTEAFS. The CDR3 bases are TGCAGCGTTGGGGGACAGGAGAACACTGAAGCTTTCTCT.

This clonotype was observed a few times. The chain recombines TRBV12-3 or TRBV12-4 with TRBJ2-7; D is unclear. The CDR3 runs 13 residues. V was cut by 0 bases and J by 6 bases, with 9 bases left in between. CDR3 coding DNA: TGTGCCAGCAGTTTAGCGCCGGAGCTCGAGCAGTACTTC. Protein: CASSLAPELEQYF.

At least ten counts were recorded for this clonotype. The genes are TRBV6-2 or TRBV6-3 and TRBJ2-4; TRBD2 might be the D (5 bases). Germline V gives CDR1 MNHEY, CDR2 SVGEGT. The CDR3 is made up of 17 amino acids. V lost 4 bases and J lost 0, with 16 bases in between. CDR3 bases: TGTGCCAGCAGTTCCCCCCGGGAACCCATAGCCAAAAACATTCAGTACTTC. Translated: CASSSPREPIAKNIQYF.